These T cell receptor beta chains were read from a single sample in a study of blood T cell repertoires in COVID-19. TCRdb keeps only in-frame clones here, not all; method: immunoSEQ multiplex PCR. The sample records about 410,000 clones, about 91% being singletons. Sample: peripheral blood. These receptors were taken from a woman between 35 and 50 years old with COVID-19, enrolled during active disease. The CDR3 runs from the conserved cysteine through the conserved F or W. D genes are given only for firm matches. Not all rows give a size; the values are once, few, many and, for expanded clones, a class.

v_gene,len,d_gene,abundance,j_gene,CDR3aa,CDR3nt
TRBV13,15,.,.,TRBJ2-7,CASSLGLGPSYEQYF,TGTGCCAGCAGCTTAGGACTTGGGCCCTCCTACGAGCAGTACTTC
TRBV11-2,13,.,.,TRBJ1-1,CASSLVSVSEAFF,TGTGCCAGCAGCTTAGTGAGCGTGTCTGAAGCTTTCTTT
TRBV30,12,.,.,TRBJ1-2,CATDTSNYGYTF,TGTGCCACTGACACCTCTAACTATGGCTACACCTTC
TRBV2,15,.,.,TRBJ1-5,CASRFYRESNQPQHF,TGTGCCAGCAGATTTTACAGGGAAAGCAATCAGCCCCAGCATTTT
TRBV12-5,12,.,.,TRBJ2-7,CASRRGPYEQYF,TGTGCTAGTCGCCGGGGTCCCTACGAGCAGTACTTC
TRBV3-1/TRBV3-2,13,.,.,TRBJ1-2,CASSRQVPYGYTF,TGTGCCAGCAGCCGACAGGTTCCCTATGGCTACACCTTC
TRBV24-1,15,.,once,TRBJ2-7,CATSDSSSPRYEQYF,TGTGCCACCAGTGATTCCTCCTCCCCCCGCTACGAGCAGTACTTC
TRBV4-3,18,TRBD2,.,TRBJ2-2,CASSPWGLAGVRTGELFF,TGCGCCAGCAGCCCCTGGGGCCTAGCGGGAGTGAGGACCGGGGAGCTGTTTTTT
TRBV4-1,16,.,.,TRBJ2-7,CASSSHRGGRPYEQYF,TGCGCCAGCAGCTCCCACCGAGGGGGACGACCCTACGAGCAGTACTTC
TRBV7-8,15,TRBD1,.,TRBJ1-5,CASSLDRGPNQPQHF,TGTGCCAGCAGCCTGGACAGGGGGCCGAATCAGCCCCAGCATTTT
TRBV10-3,16,TRBD2,.,TRBJ2-7,CAISVGLGGRPYEQYF,TGTGCCATCAGTGTGGGTTTGGGCGGGAGACCTTACGAGCAGTACTTC
TRBV4-2,14,.,few,TRBJ1-6,CASSLQGTDSPLHF,TGTGCCAGCAGCCTACAGGGAACGGATTCACCCCTCCACTTT
TRBV4-3,16,TRBD2,.,TRBJ2-3,CASSQDPAGGTDTQYF,TGCGCCAGCAGCCAAGATCCAGCGGGGGGAACAGATACGCAGTATTTT
TRBV6-2/TRBV6-3,14,TRBD2,.,TRBJ2-5,CASSRSGGRETQYF,TGTGCCAGCAGTCGCAGCGGGGGAAGAGAGACCCAGTACTTC
TRBV11-3,16,TRBD1,once,TRBJ2-2,CASSLGQGSGTGELFF,TGTGCCAGCAGCTTGGGACAGGGTAGTGGCACCGGGGAGCTGTTTTTT
TRBV18,14,.,.,TRBJ2-5,CASSPPNSGETQYF,TGTGCCAGCTCACCACCTAACTCAGGGGAGACCCAGTACTTC
TRBV6-6,14,TRBD1,.,TRBJ1-1,CASKGQGAHTEAFF,TGTGCCAGCAAAGGACAGGGGGCGCACACTGAAGCTTTCTTT
TRBV6-5,15,TRBD1,.,TRBJ1-1,CASSHPGTVTTEAFF,TGTGCCAGCAGTCACCCCGGGACAGTCACAACTGAAGCTTTCTTT
TRBV7-9,16,TRBD2,.,TRBJ2-1,CASSLWEGGPSNEQFF,TGTGCCAGCAGCTTATGGGAGGGAGGGCCGTCTAATGAGCAGTTCTTC
TRBV5-8,16,TRBD1,.,TRBJ2-7,CASSMRAGGYYYEQYF,TGTGCCAGCAGCATGAGGGCAGGGGGTTATTACTACGAGCAGTACTTC
TRBV5-1,14,.,.,TRBJ1-1,CASRREGVNTEAFF,TGCGCCAGCAGGAGGGAAGGAGTGAACACTGAAGCTTTCTTT
TRBV7-3,13,TRBD2,.,TRBJ2-1,CASSHGGSNEQFF,TGTGCCAGCAGCCACGGGGGGAGCAATGAGCAGTTCTTC
TRBV7-2,15,.,.,TRBJ1-6,CASRPPGFYNSPLHF,TGTGCCAGCAGGCCCCCGGGATTCTATAATTCACCCCTCCACTTT
TRBV7-9,16,TRBD1,.,TRBJ2-5,CASSFGPPDRAETQYF,TGTGCCAGCAGCTTCGGCCCCCCGGACAGGGCAGAGACCCAGTACTTC
TRBV5-1,16,TRBD2,.,TRBJ2-1,CASSLFLAGEYNEQFF,TGCGCCAGCAGCTTGTTTCTAGCGGGGGAGTACAATGAGCAGTTCTTC
TRBV7-8,17,TRBD2,.,TRBJ2-1,CASSSYATGLADNEQFF,TGTGCCAGCAGCTCTTACGCGACGGGACTAGCGGACAATGAGCAGTTCTTC
TRBV6-1,15,TRBD1,.,TRBJ1-1,CASSDSGQLNTEAFF,TGTGCCAGCAGTGATTCGGGACAGCTGAACACTGAAGCTTTCTTT
TRBV28,10,.,once,TRBJ2-5,CASTQETQYF,TGTGCCAGCACGCAAGAGACCCAGTACTTC
TRBV5-6,15,TRBD2,few,TRBJ2-1,CASSAPGPGGNEQFF,TGTGCCAGCAGCGCTCCGGGACCGGGAGGAAATGAGCAGTTCTTC
TRBV6-6,16,.,.,TRBJ2-1,CASSYYAGRSYNEQFF,TGTGCCAGCAGTTACTATGCGGGACGCTCCTACAATGAGCAGTTCTTC
TRBV13,14,.,once,TRBJ1-2,CASSLGQEGPLATF,TGTGCCAGCAGCTTAGGACAGGAGGGGCCCCTTGCCACCTTC
TRBV18,15,TRBD1,.,TRBJ2-1,CASEKWTGATNEQFF,TGTGCCAGCGAAAAATGGACAGGGGCTACCAATGAGCAGTTCTTC
TRBV5-1,16,.,.,TRBJ2-5,CASSFGGGDYQETQYF,TGCGCCAGCAGCTTTGGAGGGGGGGACTACCAAGAGACCCAGTACTTC
TRBV5-4,14,.,.,TRBJ1-1,CASSLPGKNTEAFF,TGTGCCAGCAGCTTGCCGGGGAAGAACACTGAAGCTTTCTTT
TRBV30,12,.,few,TRBJ1-1,CAWSALGFSAFF,TGTGCCTGGAGTGCCTTGGGCTTCTCTGCTTTCTTT
TRBV2,13,.,.,TRBJ2-2,CASSEFGAGELFF,TGTGCCAGCAGTGAATTTGGAGCCGGGGAGCTGTTTTTT
TRBV18,16,.,once,TRBJ1-2,CASSPQLLDKNYGYTF,TGTGCCAGCTCACCACAACTCCTCGATAAGAACTATGGCTACACCTTC